This T cell receptor beta chain stems from a study of radiation and T cells in renal cell carcinoma. The method was immunoSEQ multiplex PCR; TCRdb's version includes in-frame clones alone and lacks a portion of them. The sample has roughly 90,000 clones, approximately 86% seen once; the top ten hold around 9.1%. Findings and caveats of the study: In blood, top tumor clones expanded by 2 weeks, shrinking by 4.

Time point described: blood 4 weeks post-SBRT, at nephrectomy. Stated treatment: 15 Gy SBRT to primary tumor, nephrectomy 4 weeks later. The CDR3 has 16 residues. Germline V gene lookup returns CDR1 SGDLS and CDR2 YYNGEE. Trimming left V 3 bases short and J 0 bases short, with 15 bases between. Comment on this clone: Antigen: not known.

The rearrangement uses TRBV9 and TRBJ1-1; D not certain. Sequencing was performed on blood, taken from a patient whose treatment included radiotherapy and nephrectomy. The TCR was taken from a man aged 50 or older with renal cell carcinoma. The CDR3 DNA is TGTGCCAGCAGCGCCGCCAGCGGTAGGATGAACACTGAAGCTTTCTTT. This gives the protein CASSAASGRMNTEAFF.